This record concerns one T cell receptor beta chain sequence. Its specificity is unknown. The entry originates in a study of monozygotic twins with inflammatory bowel disease. The study's findings and limits: Individual T cell subtypes were not distinguishable. Lower TCRbeta diversity (inverse Simpson) was seen in IBD patients than in healthy co-twins.

Per germline, CDR1 MDHEN and CDR2 SYDVKM. The CDR3 is 14 amino acids. Every TCR library consumed about 3.5 ug of total RNA. UMIs that had a 6-nucleotide sample barcode were put in using template switching. With the 5' RACE reads reprocessed, TCRdb shows one record per CDR3 protein and no DNA. This listing includes about 160,000 distinct CDR3 sequences. This rearrangement joins TRBV28 to TRBJ1-5. The source material was blood. The TCR sequence derives from a human donor with ulcerative colitis or Crohn's disease, or a healthy co-twin of an affected twin (not recorded which). Here the CDR3 reads CASRPGGANQPQHF.